A single sample gave rise to the 14 T cell receptor beta chains below, sequenced in a study of CD8+ T cells in alopecia areata (dated by TCRdb to 2016 to 2019). The time point label on this specimen signifies: about 5 months on oral tofacitinib. Sample treatment or condition, as interpreted from the label and publication: oral pan-JAK inhibitor, 5-10 mg twice daily. Library method: the immunoSEQ multiplex PCR assay. For TCR sequencing, RNA was extracted from every sample and reverse transcribed into cDNA to serve as template. Sourced from immuneACCESS, this table was stored by TCRdb with only in-frame sequences that have V and J called. A share of the clones is absent; for the studies checked, an unresolved V gene accounts for under half, and the remainder has no known explanation. This sample gives 250,000 to 300,000 clones in total; over 45% of them show up just once. The ten largest clonotypes hold about 1.7% of the sample.

The sequencing used CD4+ T cells sorted from blood, collected at week 24, from a patient treated with tofacitinib. The receptors were gathered from a human donor with alopecia areata.

The genes are TRBV2 and TRBJ1-5; 7 positions agree with TRBD1. V gave up 6 bases and J gave up 1 base; unmatched junction bases: 6. This CDR3 is built from 15 residues. CDR1 SNHLY and CDR2 FYNNEI come from the germline V gene. CDR3 DNA sequence: TGTGCCAGCAGCGCCGACAGGGAAAGCAATCAGCCCCAGCATTTT. Protein sequence: CASSADRESNQPQHF.

This clone was recorded a few times. This chain joins TRBV29-1 and TRBJ1-2; maybe TRBD1 (5 bases). The germline V and J ends were trimmed by 0 bases and 7 bases, with 12 bases remaining between them. Germline CDR1 SQVTM, CDR2 ANQGSEA. The CDR3 has 13 residues. CDR3 DNA: TGCAGCGTTGAAGATCTGGGGCTCGGTGGCTACACCTTC. Its translation: CSVEDLGLGGYTF.

This clone was recorded once. This chain joins TRBV6-5 and TRBJ1-1, with D unresolved. Germline values: CDR1 MNHEY, CDR2 SVGAGI. Trimming left V 8 bases short and J 1 base short, with 11 bases between. The CDR3 consists of 13 residues. CDR3 region: CASRSRPNTEAFF. CDR3 DNA sequence: TGTGCCAGCCGGAGCAGGCCGAACACTGAAGCTTTCTTT.

The chain has TRBV7-8 and TRBJ2-1, with TRBD1 matching 8 bases. J was trimmed by 8 bases and V by 5 bases; bases with no gene match: 8. This CDR3 contains 14 residues. Germline lookup yields CDR1 SGHVS and CDR2 FQNEAQ. CDR3 nucleotide sequence: TGTGCCAGCAGCCACGGACAGGGTAACTATGAGCAGTTCTTC. As protein: CASSHGQGNYEQFF.

This chain links TRBV28 with TRBJ2-5; 10 bases line up with TRBD1. Germline CDR1 is MDHEN and CDR2 is SYDVKM. Trimming took 5 bases from V and 3 from J; bases not matched to a gene: 9. The CDR3 runs to 16 residues. This chain's CDR3 is CASSTLTGGPKETQYF. The CDR3 DNA sequence: TGTGCCAGCAGTACCCTGACAGGGGGCCCCAAAGAGACCCAGTACTTC.

This clone was seen just once. V gene TRBV15 combines with J gene TRBJ2-5; 13 bases line up with TRBD2. With 11 bases clipped from V and 1 base from J, the junction kept 7 bases outside the gene matches. CDR3 length equals 15 residues. Germline V gene data show CDR1 as LNHNV and CDR2 as YYDKDF (reference sequence). The CDR3 nucleotides are TGTGCCGCCCGGACTAGCGGGGGAGCCCAAGAGACCCAGTACTTC. Translation gives CAARTSGGAQETQYF.

This clone was observed a handful of times. The junction departs from germline at one end; a sequencing error may be responsible. The gene calls are TRBV7-2 and TRBJ2-7; 10 bases align to TRBD2. Germline loops: CDR1 SGHTA, CDR2 FQGNSA. The CDR3 is 14 amino acids. The CDR3 region is CASSLAGATHEQYF. DNA of the CDR3: TGTGCCAGCAGCCTAGCGGGGGCGACTCATGAGCAGTACTTC.

This clone has a handful of counts. This chain links TRBV29-1 with TRBJ2-1; 9 bases are shared with TRBD2. This CDR3 is 12 amino acids long. Germline CDR1 and CDR2: SQVTM and ANQGSEA. V was clipped by 7 bases and J by 8 bases; unmatched bases: 6. CDR3 DNA sequence: TGCAGCGGGGATAGCGGGGGAGATGAGCAGTTCTTC. Its translation: CSGDSGGDEQFF.

This chain connects TRBV5-6 to TRBJ2-7; TRBD1 matches 7 bases. The CDR3 covers 14 residues. J lost 4 bases, V lost 6 bases, and 10 bases had no gene match. In germline, CDR1 is SGHDT, CDR2 YYEEEE. CDR3 DNA sequence: TGTGCCAGCAAGATTAGGGGGCTAGCTTACGAGCAGTACTTC. This gives the protein CASKIRGLAYEQYF.

This clone was observed a handful of times. The J gene is TRBJ1-1, the V gene TRBV30, with D perhaps matching TRBD1 (6 bases). The germline gives CDR1 GTSNPN, CDR2 SVGIG (reference sequence). V dropped 5 bases and J dropped 3 bases, with 13 bases sitting between them. The CDR3 extends over 13 amino acids. CDR3 protein: CAWGQGKDTEAFF. In DNA form, the CDR3 reads TGTGCCTGGGGTCAGGGGAAGGACACTGAAGCTTTCTTT. The entire variable domain, with the rest obtained from reference TRBV30 and TRBJ1-1, is as follows: SQTIHQWPATLVQPVGSPLSLECTVEGTSNPNLYWYRQAAGRGLQLLFYSVGIGQISSEVPQNLSASRPQDRQFILSSKKLLLSDSGFYLCAWGQGKDTEAFFGQGTRLTVV.

This clone was observed once. This chain joins TRBV5-1 and TRBJ1-1, with D unresolved. Between the trimmed V and J ends, which lost 0 bases and 1 base, there was a span of 7 bases. Germline V gene data show CDR1 as SGHRS and CDR2 as YFSETQ. The CDR3 extends over 14 amino acids. For the CDR3, the DNA is TGCGCCAGCAGCTTGGGGCCGGGGAACACTGAAGCTTTCTTT. Amino acids: CASSLGPGNTEAFF.

This sequence joins TRBV30 and TRBJ2-1; 8 bases map to TRBD1. With 5 bases clipped from V and 2 bases from J, the junction kept 8 bases outside the gene matches. The CDR3 covers 15 residues. Germline V gene data show CDR1 as GTSNPN and CDR2 as SVGIG (reference sequence). Written as DNA, the CDR3 is TGTGCCTGGGCCGAGGGACAGGTCACCTACAATGAGCAGTTCTTC. It yields the protein CAWAEGQVTYNEQFF.

V gene TRBV29-1 combines with J gene TRBJ1-2; D is ambiguous. The CDR3 is 15 residues long. Per the germline V gene, CDR1 is SQVTM and CDR2 is ANQGSEA. V was shortened by 5 bases and J by 5 bases, with 21 bases between the two germline ends. This CDR3 is CSVTLSWQNRYGYTF. In DNA, the CDR3 is TGCAGCGTTACCCTATCCTGGCAGAACCGATATGGCTACACCTTC.

The gene calls are TRBV5-4 and TRBJ2-5, with 7 bases aligning to TRBD1. CDR1 is SGHNT, CDR2 YYREEE, per germline (reference sequence). The CDR3 has 14 amino acids. V shed 0 bases and J 4 bases; nucleotides not matched to a gene: 3. The CDR3 region is CASSLGQGRETQYF. The DNA of the CDR3 is TGTGCCAGCAGCTTGGGACAGGGTAGAGAGACCCAGTACTTC.